Listed below are T cell receptor beta chains from one sample, sequenced in a study of blood T cell repertoires in COVID-19. TCRdb's copy holds only in-frame clones and misses some; the assay was immunoSEQ multiplex PCR. The sample has roughly 130,000 clones, approximately 88% seen once. The sequenced sample was peripheral blood. These receptors all stem from a woman aged 25 to 39 who had recovered from COVID-19. Both conserved end residues are trimmed from each CDR3. Clone size appears in some rows only: once, few, many, or a class for an expanded clone.

j_call | v_call | clone_size | cdr3_aa
TRBJ2-1 | TRBV9 | - | ASSVGLAGGSEQF
TRBJ1-2 | TRBV19 | - | ASLSRAAGSYGYT
TRBJ1-1 | TRBV4-1 | - | ASGQDPRSHAEAF
TRBJ2-1 | TRBV28 | few | ASSFDLGASGAYNEQF
TRBJ2-1 | TRBV10-1 | - | ASSESQESFYNEQF
TRBJ1-1 | TRBV7-2 | - | ASSLAGVPTEAF
TRBJ1-1 | TRBV15 | - | ATSVQGFRIGTEAF
TRBJ1-1 | TRBV5-6 | - | ASSPGGMATEAF
TRBJ2-2 | TRBV7-2 | - | ASRLFGDWAGELF
TRBJ2-7 | TRBV7-9 | - | ASSPYSYEQY
TRBJ2-5 | TRBV5-1 | once | ASSLGQGRETQY
TRBJ2-7 | TRBV7-8 | - | ASSPSAYEQY
TRBJ1-2 | TRBV7-8 | - | ASSLGYRAHYGYT
TRBJ1-3 | TRBV7-8 | - | ASSLRGVGTGANTIY
TRBJ1-6 | TRBV27 | - | ASSLVGTADYNSPLH
TRBJ2-3 | TRBV6-5 | - | ASDGGGSTDTQY
TRBJ2-1 | TRBV4-1 | few | ASSQDPGGSYNEQF
TRBJ2-3 | TRBV30 | - | AWTQQPTDTQY
TRBJ2-7 | TRBV3-1/TRBV3-2 | - | ASSQDLGTSYEQY
TRBJ2-7 | TRBV12-5 | - | ASAPQGGSGEQY
TRBJ1-2 | TRBV7-8 | - | ASSLAGQSAHT
TRBJ1-1 | TRBV6-6 | - | ASSPTGPNTEAF
TRBJ2-7 | TRBV2 | - | ASDRGKSYEQY
TRBJ1-1 | TRBV19 | - | ASTDQSTGDTEAF
TRBJ1-1 | TRBV6-5 | - | ASSRNPGDTEAF
TRBJ2-3 | TRBV12-5 | once | ASGLGRDTDTQY
TRBJ2-7 | TRBV6-5 | once | ASSYAGGSSYEQY
TRBJ2-1 | TRBV18 | - | ASSATSDSYNEQF